The clone carrying this T cell receptor beta chain was recorded only once. Per the original data handling: The assay estimated nucleated cells by amplifying reference gene primers. Here immunoSEQ multiplex PCR was the method, and the copy in TCRdb shows in-frame clones only, minus some. That table furnishes V, J and clone size, whereas the DNA furnished D and trimming. The repertoire holds approximately 240,000 clones, with roughly 87% as singletons. Recruitment covered over 20 US areas and drew participants whose ages spanned roughly 18 to 89 years. The entry originates in a study of blood T cell repertoires in COVID-19. This CDR3 spans 13 amino acids. The V gene's germline CDR1 is MNHEY and CDR2 SVGAGI. V gave up 6 bases and J gave up 5 bases, with 11 bases separating them.

V usage is TRBV6-5 and J usage is TRBJ1-5; a weak D match, TRBD1 (6 bases). Sequencing input: PBMCs or T cells enriched from blood (not recorded which). This TCR was sampled from a woman aged 25-40 years with acute COVID-19. CDR3 loop: CASRGDNYQPQHF. Written as DNA, the CDR3 is TGTGCCAGCAGGGGGGACAATTATCAGCCCCAGCATTTT.